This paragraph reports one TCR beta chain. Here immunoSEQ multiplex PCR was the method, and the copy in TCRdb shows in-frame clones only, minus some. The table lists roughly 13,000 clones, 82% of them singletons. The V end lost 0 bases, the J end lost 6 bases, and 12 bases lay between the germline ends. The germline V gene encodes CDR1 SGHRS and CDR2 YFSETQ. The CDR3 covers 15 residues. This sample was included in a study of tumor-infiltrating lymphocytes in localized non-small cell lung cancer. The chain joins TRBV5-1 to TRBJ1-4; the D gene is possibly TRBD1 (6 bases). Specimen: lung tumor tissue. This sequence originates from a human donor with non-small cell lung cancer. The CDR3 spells CASSLEGGLDEKLFF. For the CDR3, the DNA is TGCGCCAGCAGCTTGGAAGGGGGGTTAGATGAAAAACTGTTTTTT.